This paragraph reports one TCR beta chain. These data are taken from a study of T cell changes during pregnancy in multiple sclerosis. This CDR3 has 14 amino acids. Trimming took off 4 bases at V and 5 bases at J, with 14 bases between the two ends. Germline values: CDR1 MGHDK, CDR2 SYGVNS. TCRdb's copy holds only in-frame clones and misses some; the assay was immunoSEQ multiplex PCR. The sample has approximately 130,000 clones, 95% to 98% seen once. Here the sequenced sample was peripheral blood, taken after pregnancy. J is TRBJ1-1 and V is TRBV25-1; possible D gene TRBD1, 5 bases. This TCR was recovered from a female donor with multiple sclerosis, enrolled in a pregnancy study. CDR3 bases: TGTGCCAGCAGTGTGGTTGGGGCTGGAACTGAAGCTTTCTTT. As protein: CASSVVGAGTEAFF.